This TCR beta chain was recovered during a study of T cell responses to AZD1222 COVID-19 vaccine. CDR1 and CDR2 (germline): LGHDT, YNNKEL (reference sequence). CDR3 size: 13 residues. V lost 2 bases to trimming and J lost 5 bases, with 10 bases between them. On this clone itself: The antigen remains unidentified.

Sequencing used immunoSEQ multiplex PCR; TCRdb keeps in-frame clones, though not all of them. The sample includes some 120,000 clones, approximately 93% of them seen just once. General study points: Only six people who got AZD1222 tested seropositive at baseline. The CD4 TCRs associated with vaccination extended across spike and predominated at 160-218 and 743-854.

The sample was peripheral blood, taken on day 0 of AZD1222 vaccination. The sequence derives from an adult in good health. The V gene is TRBV3-1 (or the pseudogene TRBV3-2), the J gene TRBJ2-7; D may match TRBD1 or TRBD2 (6 bases each). The CDR3 spells CASSQRGGHEQYF. CDR3 in DNA: TGTGCCAGCAGCCAAAGAGGGGGGCACGAGCAGTACTTC.